This T cell receptor (beta chain) was recorded in a study of T cells after posttransplantation cyclophosphamide. On the day of bone marrow donation, the related graft donor provided peripheral blood. Whole-study results and caveats: Tissue-infiltrating T cells from skin or gut overlapped little with blood T cells. Later post-transplant blood repertoires were often dominated by donor CD8+ memory clones.

Notes on this clone: No antigen is known for it.

The CDR3 is 13 residues long. V was clipped by 7 bases and J by 3 bases; unmatched bases: 2. Germline CDR1 reads MRHNA; CDR2 reads SNTAGT. Repertoires were generated with immunoSEQ multiplex PCR, while TCRdb's copy carries only in-frame clones and drops some. The sample holds tens of thousands of clones, and no clone turns up only once. The TCR was taken from a man aged 50-59 years in good health, CMV-negative, and a related stem cell transplant donor. The chain joins TRBV6-4 to TRBJ2-5; TRBD1 matches at 10 bases. Sequenced input: PBMCs. The CDR3 here is CASKGQGKETQYF. CDR3 nucleotide sequence: TGTGCCAGCAAGGGACAGGGGAAAGAGACCCAGTACTTC.